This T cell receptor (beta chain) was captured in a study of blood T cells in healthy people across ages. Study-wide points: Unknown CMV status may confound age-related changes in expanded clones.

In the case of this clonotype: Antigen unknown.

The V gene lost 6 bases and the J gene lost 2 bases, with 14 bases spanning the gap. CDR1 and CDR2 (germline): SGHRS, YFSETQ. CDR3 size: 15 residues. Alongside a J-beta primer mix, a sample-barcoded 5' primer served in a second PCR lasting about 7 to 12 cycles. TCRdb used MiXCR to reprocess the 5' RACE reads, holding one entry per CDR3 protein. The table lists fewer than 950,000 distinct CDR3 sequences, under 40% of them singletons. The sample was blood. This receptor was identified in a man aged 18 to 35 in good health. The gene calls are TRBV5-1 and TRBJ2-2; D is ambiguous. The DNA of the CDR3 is TGCGCCAGCACCTCCTTCGGGCGTAACACCGGGGAGCTGTTTTTT. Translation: CASTSFGRNTGELFF.